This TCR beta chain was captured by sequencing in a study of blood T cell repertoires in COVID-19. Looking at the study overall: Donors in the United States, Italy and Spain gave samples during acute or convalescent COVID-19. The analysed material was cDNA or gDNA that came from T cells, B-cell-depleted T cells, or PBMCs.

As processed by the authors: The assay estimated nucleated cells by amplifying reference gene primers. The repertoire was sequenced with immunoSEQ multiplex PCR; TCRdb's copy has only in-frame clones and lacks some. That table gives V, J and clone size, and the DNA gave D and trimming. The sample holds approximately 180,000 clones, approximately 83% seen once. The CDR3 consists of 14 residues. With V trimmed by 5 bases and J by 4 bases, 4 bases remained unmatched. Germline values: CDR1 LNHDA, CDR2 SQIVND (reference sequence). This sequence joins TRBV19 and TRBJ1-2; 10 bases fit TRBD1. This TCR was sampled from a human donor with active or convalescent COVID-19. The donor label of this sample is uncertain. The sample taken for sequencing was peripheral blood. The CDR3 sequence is CASSSRTGGYGYTF. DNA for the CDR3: TGTGCCAGTAGTTCCCGGACAGGGGGCTATGGCTACACCTTC.